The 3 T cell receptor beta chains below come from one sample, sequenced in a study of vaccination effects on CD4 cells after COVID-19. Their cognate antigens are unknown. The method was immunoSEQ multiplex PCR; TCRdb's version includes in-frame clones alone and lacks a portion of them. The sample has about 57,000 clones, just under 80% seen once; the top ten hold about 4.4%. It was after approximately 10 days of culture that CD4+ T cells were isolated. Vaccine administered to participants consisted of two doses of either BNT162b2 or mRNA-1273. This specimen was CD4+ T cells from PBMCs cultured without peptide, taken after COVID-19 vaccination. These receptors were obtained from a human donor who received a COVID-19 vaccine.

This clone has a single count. CDR3 protein: CASSPPTGANVLTF. For the CDR3, the DNA is TGTGCCAGCTCACCGCCCACTGGGGCCAACGTCCTGACTTTC. The rearrangement joins TRBV18 to TRBJ2-6; D is unresolved. The V gene's germline CDR1 is KGHSH and CDR2 LQKENI. The CDR3 loop spans 14 amino acids. Trimming removed 3 bases from V and 2 bases from J, with 5 bases in between.

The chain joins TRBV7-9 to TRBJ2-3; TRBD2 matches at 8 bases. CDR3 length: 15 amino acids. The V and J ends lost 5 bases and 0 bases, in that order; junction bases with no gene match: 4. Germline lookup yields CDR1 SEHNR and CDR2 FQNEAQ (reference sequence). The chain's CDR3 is CASSDPSGSTDTQYF. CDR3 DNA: TGTGCCAGCAGCGATCCTAGCGGGAGCACAGATACGCAGTATTTT.

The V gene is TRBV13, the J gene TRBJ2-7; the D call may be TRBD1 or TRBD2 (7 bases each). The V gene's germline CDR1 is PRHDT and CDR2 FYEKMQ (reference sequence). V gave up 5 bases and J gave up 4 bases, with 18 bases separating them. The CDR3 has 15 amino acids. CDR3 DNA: TGTGCCAGCAGCGCAGGGGGGGACAACGGTTACGAGCAGTACTTC. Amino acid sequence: CASSAGGDNGYEQYF.